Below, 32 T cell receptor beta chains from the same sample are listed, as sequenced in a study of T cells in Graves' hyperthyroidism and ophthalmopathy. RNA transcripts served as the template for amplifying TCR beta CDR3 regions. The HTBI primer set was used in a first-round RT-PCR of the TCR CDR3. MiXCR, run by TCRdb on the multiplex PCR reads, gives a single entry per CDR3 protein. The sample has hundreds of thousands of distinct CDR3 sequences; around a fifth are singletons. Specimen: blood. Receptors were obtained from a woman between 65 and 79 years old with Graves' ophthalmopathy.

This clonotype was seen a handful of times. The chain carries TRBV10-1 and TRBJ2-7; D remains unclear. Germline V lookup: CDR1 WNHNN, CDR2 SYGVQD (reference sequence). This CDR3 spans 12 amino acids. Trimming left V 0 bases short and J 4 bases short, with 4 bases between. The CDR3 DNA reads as TGCGCCAGCAGTGAGTCGAATTACGAGCAGTACTTC. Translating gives CASSESNYEQYF.

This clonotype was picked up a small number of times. In DNA form, the CDR3 reads TGTGCCAGCAGTTTACGTCAGGGCAGGAATTCACCCCTCCACTTT. This sequence encodes CASSLRQGRNSPLHF. The J gene is TRBJ1-6, the V gene TRBV27; the D gene is possibly TRBD1 (5 bases). Trimming cost V 2 bases and J 7 bases, with 12 bases left between them. This CDR3 has 15 residues. Per germline, CDR1 MNHEY and CDR2 SMNVEV (reference sequence).

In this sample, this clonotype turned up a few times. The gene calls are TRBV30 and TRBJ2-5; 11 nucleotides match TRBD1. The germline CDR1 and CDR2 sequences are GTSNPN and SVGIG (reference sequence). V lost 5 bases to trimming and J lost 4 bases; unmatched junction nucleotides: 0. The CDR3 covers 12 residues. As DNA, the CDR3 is TGTGCCTGGGGACAGGGGGCAGAGACCCAGTACTTC. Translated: CAWGQGAETQYF.

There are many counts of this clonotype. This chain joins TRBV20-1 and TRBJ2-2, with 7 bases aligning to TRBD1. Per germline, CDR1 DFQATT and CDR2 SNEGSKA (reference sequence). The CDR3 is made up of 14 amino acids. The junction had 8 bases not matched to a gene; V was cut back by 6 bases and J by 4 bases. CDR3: CSATGQDLTGELFF. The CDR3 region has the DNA TGCAGTGCGACCGGACAGGACCTCACCGGGGAGCTGTTTTTT.

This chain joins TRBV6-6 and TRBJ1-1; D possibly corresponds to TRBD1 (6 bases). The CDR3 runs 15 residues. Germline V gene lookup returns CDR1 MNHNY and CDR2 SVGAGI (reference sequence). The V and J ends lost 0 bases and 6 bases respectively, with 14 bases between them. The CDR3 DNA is TGTGCCAGCAGTTACTCAACGTCAGGGGCACCTGAAGCTTTCTTT. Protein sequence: CASSYSTSGAPEAFF.

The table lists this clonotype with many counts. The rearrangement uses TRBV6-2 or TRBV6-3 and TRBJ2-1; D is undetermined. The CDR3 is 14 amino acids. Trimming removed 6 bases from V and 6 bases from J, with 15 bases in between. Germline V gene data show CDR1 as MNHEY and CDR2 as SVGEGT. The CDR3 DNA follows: TGTGCCAGCAGGAGCGCCAGGCTTTTCAATGAGCAGTTCTTC. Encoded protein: CASRSARLFNEQFF.

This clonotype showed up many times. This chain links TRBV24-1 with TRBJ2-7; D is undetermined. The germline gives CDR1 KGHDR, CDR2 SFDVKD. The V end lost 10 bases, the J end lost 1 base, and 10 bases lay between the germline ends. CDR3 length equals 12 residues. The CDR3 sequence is CATRFRSYEQYF. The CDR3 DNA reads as TGTGCCACTCGTTTCCGGTCCTACGAGCAGTACTTC.

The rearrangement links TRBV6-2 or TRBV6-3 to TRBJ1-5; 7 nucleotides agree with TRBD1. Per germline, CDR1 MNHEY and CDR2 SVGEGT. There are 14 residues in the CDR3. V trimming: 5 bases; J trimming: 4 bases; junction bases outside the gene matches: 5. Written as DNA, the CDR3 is TGTGCCAGCAGTAGGGGACAGAATAATCAGCCCCAGCATTTT. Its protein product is CASSRGQNNQPQHF.

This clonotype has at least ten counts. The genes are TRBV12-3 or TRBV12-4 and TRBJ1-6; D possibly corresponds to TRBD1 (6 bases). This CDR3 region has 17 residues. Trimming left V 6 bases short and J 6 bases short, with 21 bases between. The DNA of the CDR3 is TGTGCCAGCAGCCTAACCCCGACAGGAAGGCCTAATTCACCCCTCCACTTT. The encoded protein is CASSLTPTGRPNSPLHF.

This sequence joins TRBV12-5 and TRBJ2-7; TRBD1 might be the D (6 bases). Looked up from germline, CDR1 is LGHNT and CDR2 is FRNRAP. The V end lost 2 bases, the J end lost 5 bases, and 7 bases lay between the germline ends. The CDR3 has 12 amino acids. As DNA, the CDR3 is TGTGCTAGTGGTTTGTACAGGGACGAGCAGTACTTC. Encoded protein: CASGLYRDEQYF.

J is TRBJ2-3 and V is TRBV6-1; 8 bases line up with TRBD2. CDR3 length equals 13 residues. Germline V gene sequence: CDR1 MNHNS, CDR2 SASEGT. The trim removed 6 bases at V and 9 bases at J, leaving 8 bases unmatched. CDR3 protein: CASSDGTSSTQYF. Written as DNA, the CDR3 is TGTGCCAGCAGCGACGGGACTAGTTCAACGCAGTATTTT.

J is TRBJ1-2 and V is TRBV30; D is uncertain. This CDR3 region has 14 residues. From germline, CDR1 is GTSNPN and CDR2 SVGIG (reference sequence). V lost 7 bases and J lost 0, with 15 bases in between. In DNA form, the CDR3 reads TGTGCCTCGAAGGCGACACGGACTAACTATGGCTACACCTTC. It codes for CASKATRTNYGYTF.

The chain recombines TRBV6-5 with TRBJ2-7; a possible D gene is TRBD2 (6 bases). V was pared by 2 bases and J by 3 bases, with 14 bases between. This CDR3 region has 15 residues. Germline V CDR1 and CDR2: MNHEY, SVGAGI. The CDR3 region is CASSYGGDGVYEQYF. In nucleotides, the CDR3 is TGTGCCAGCAGTTACGGCGGGGACGGGGTCTACGAGCAGTACTTC.

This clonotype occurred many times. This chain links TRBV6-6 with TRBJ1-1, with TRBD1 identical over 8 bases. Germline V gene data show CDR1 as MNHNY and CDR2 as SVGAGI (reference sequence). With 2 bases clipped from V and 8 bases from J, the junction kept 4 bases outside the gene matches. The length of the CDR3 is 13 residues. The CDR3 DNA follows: TGTGCCAGCAGTTACAGGGGGGACAGGGAAGCTTTCTTT. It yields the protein CASSYRGDREAFF.

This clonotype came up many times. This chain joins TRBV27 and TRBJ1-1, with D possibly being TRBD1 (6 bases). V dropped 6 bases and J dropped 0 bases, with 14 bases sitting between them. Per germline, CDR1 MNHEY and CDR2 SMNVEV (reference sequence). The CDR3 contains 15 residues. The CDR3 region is CASRPQTGMNTEAFF. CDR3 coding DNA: TGTGCCAGCAGACCTCAGACAGGAATGAACACTGAAGCTTTCTTT.

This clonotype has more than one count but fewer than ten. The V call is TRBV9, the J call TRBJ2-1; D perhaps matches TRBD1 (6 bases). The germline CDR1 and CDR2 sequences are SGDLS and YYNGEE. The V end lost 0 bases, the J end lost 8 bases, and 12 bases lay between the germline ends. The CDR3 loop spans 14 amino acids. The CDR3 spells CASSVGRGRDEQFF. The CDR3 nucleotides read TGTGCCAGCAGCGTAGGCAGGGGTAGGGATGAGCAGTTCTTC.

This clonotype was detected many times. CDR3 sequence (DNA): TGTGCCAGCAGCTACACACAGGGGGCGAATTCACCCCTCCACTTT. Amino acid sequence: CASSYTQGANSPLHF. The chain carries TRBV12-3 or TRBV12-4 and TRBJ1-6, with TRBD1 matching over 9 bases. CDR3 length: 15 amino acids. With 6 bases clipped from V and 7 bases from J, the junction kept 7 bases outside the gene matches.

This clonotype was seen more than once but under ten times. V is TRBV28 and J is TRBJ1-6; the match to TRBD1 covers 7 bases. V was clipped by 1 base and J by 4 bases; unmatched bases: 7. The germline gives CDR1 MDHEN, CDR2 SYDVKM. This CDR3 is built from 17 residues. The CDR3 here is CASSLSPGQSYNSPLHF. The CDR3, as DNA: TGTGCCAGCAGTTTATCGCCGGGACAGTCTTATAATTCACCCCTCCACTTT.

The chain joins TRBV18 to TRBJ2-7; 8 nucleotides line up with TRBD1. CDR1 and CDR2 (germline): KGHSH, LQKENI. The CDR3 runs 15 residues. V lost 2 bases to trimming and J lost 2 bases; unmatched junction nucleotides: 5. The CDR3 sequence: CASSPGAGGPYEQYF. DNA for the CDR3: TGTGCCAGCTCACCAGGGGCAGGGGGCCCCTACGAGCAGTACTTC.

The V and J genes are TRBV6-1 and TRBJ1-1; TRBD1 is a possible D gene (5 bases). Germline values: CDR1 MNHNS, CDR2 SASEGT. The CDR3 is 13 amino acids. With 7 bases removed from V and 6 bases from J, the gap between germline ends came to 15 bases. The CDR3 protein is CASTRGRDAEAFF. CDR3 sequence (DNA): TGTGCCAGCACCCGGGGCCGGGATGCTGAAGCTTTCTTT.

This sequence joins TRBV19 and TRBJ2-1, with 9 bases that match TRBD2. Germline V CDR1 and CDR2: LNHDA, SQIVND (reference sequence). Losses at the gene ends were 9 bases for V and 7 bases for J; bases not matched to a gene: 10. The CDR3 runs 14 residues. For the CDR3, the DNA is TGTGCCAGCAACGAGGGACTAGCAGATAATGAGCAGTTCTTC. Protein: CASNEGLADNEQFF.

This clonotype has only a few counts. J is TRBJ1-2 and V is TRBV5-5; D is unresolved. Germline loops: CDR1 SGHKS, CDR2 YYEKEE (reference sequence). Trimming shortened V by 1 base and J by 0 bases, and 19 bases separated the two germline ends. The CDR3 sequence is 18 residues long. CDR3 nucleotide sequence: TGTGCCAGCAGCTTGCTACGGGGAGGGCCGGGAGCTAACTATGGCTACACCTTC. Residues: CASSLLRGGPGANYGYTF.

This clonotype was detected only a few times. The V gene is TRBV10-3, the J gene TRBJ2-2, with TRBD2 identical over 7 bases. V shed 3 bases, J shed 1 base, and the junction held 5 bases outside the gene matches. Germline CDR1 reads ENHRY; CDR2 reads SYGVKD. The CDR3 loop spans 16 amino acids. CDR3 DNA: TGTGCCATCAGTGACCCCGCGGGAGTGAACACCGGGGAGCTGTTTTTT. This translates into CAISDPAGVNTGELFF.

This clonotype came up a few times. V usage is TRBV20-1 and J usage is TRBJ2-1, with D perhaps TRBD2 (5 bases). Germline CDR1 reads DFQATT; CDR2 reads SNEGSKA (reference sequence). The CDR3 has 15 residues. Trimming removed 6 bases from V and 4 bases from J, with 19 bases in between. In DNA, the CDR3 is TGCAGTGCCATCACCCAACCGGGGATTTACAATGAGCAGTTCTTC. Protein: CSAITQPGIYNEQFF.

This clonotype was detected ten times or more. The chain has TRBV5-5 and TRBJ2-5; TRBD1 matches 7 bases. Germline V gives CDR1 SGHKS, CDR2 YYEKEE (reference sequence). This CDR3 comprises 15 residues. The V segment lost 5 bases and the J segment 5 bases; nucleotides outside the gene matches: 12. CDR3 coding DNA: TGTGCCAGCAGTTATCCACGACAGGGTCGGGAGACCCAGTACTTC. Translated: CASSYPRQGRETQYF.

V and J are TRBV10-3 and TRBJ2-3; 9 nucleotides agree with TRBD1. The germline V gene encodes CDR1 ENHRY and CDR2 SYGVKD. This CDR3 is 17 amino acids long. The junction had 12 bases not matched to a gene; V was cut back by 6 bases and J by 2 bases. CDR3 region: CAIRKKPGQGFTDTQYF. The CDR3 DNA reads TGTGCCATCAGGAAAAAACCGGGACAGGGCTTCACAGATACGCAGTATTTT.

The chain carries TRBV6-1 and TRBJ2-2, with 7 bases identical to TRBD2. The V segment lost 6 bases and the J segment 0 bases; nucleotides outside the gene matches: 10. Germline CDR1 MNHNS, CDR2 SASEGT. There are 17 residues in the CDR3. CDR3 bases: TGTGCCAGCAGGCCGACATATAGCGGGTCGAACACCGGGGAGCTGTTTTTT. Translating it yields CASRPTYSGSNTGELFF.

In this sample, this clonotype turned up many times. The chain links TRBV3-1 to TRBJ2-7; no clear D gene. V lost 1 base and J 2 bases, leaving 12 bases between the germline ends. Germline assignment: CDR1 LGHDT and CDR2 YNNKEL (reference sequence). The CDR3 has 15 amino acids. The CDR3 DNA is TGTGCCAGCAGCCAAGGGCAGCTACGTACCTACGAGCAGTACTTC. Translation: CASSQGQLRTYEQYF.

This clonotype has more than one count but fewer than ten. In nucleotides, the CDR3 is TGTGCCAGCAGCCAAGGAGGGGGGGCTTCCCACGAGCAGTACTTC. It codes for CASSQGGGASHEQYF. This sequence joins TRBV3-1 and TRBJ2-7, with a weak D call TRBD2 (7 bases). V gave up 1 base and J gave up 5 bases, with 15 bases separating them. CDR1 is LGHDT, CDR2 YNNKEL, per germline (reference sequence). This CDR3 has 15 amino acids.

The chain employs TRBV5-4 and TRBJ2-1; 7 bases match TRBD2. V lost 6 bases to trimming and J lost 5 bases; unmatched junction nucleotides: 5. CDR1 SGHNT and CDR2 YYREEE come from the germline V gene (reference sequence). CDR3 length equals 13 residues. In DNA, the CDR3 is TGTGCCAGCACTCCGGGGAGGGACAATGAGCAGTTCTTC. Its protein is CASTPGRDNEQFF.

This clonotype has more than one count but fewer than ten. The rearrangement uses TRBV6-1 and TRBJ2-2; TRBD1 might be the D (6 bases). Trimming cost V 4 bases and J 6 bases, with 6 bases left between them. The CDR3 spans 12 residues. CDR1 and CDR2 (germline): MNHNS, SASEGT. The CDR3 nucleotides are TGTGCCAGCAGTGGGGGGCCCGGGGAGCTGTTTTTT. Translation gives CASSGGPGELFF.

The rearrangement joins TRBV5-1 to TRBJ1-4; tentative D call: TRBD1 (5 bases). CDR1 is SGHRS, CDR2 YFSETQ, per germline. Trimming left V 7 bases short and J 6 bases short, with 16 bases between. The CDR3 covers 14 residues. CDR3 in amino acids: CASREGEQYEKLFF. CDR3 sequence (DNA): TGCGCCAGCCGAGAAGGGGAACAATATGAAAAACTGTTTTTT.